The sequence of this T cell receptor beta chain was determined in a study of cytomegalovirus exposure and HLA in healthy donors. Study results and limitations: Cytomegalovirus association was assigned to over 150 TCR beta chains. In the 95 to 150 validation repertoires, 94% of cluster scores exceeded 0, per a later analysis.

TCRdb's copy holds only in-frame clones and misses some; the assay was immunoSEQ multiplex PCR. The sample yields nearly 200,000 clones, 84% seen once. Comments on this clone: Its antigen is not known.

The germline gives CDR1 SEHNR, CDR2 FQNEAQ (reference sequence). Losses at the gene ends were 5 bases for V and 2 bases for J; bases not matched to a gene: 7. This CDR3 contains 16 residues. The chain combines TRBV7-9 with TRBJ2-3; 10 nucleotides match TRBD2. The origin of this receptor is a woman in her 30s in good health and CMV-seropositive. Sequencing was performed on PBMCs. The CDR3 bases are TGTGCCAGCAGCCGCCTAGCGGGAGCAAACACAGATACGCAGTATTTT. Its protein is CASSRLAGANTDTQYF.